The present entry profiles one TCR beta chain with its context. The CDR3 length is 15 residues. V was clipped by 3 bases and J by 3 bases, with 14 bases between them. Germline V gene sequence: CDR1 MGHRA, CDR2 YSYEKL. This sample stems from a study of blood T cell repertoires in COVID-19. Study-level information: The analysed material was cDNA or gDNA that came from T cells, B-cell-depleted T cells, or PBMCs.

Original data processing: Amplification with reference gene primers provided the estimates of nucleated cell counts. Repertoires were generated with immunoSEQ multiplex PCR, while TCRdb's copy carries only in-frame clones and drops some. The D gene and trimming were derived from the DNA, and the V and J assignments and clone size from that table. The table lists over 150,000 clones, about 87% of them singletons. Enrolled during active infection, Seattle patients were then followed longitudinally. The J gene is TRBJ2-5, the V gene TRBV4-1; tentatively, D is TRBD2 (6 bases). Sequenced sample: peripheral blood. This receptor was obtained from a woman of 80 years or more with COVID-19, enrolled during active disease. The CDR3, as DNA: TGCGCCAGCAGCCAGGGGGACTCCGCCAAAGAGACCCAGTACTTC. This codes for CASSQGDSAKETQYF.